This T cell receptor beta chain was identified in a study of cytomegalovirus exposure and HLA in healthy donors. Overall study findings and caveats: Rarity marked most TCR sequences, yet some public TCRs occurred in many donors. In a later analysis, first-cohort TCR clusters were found to tend to co-occur in the 90 to 150 validation repertoires. Both high specificity and high sensitivity reportedly marked the classifier's diagnosis of cytomegalovirus status.

The CDR3 sequence is 11 residues long. The V and J ends lost 10 bases and 12 bases respectively, with 18 bases between them. Germline V lookup: CDR1 LNHDA, CDR2 SQIVND (reference sequence). While the first cohort had 700 or so subjects, the donors belonged to the separate validation cohort of over a hundred subjects. The assay was immunoSEQ multiplex PCR, and TCRdb's table has in-frame clones only and misses some. Of tens of thousands of clones in the sample, roughly 90% were seen once. This clone was observed a handful of times. Its antigen is still unknown. The chain links TRBV19 to TRBJ1-1; no clear D gene. The clonotype originates from a man under 40 in good health and CMV-seronegative. Sequenced: PBMCs. The CDR3 DNA follows: TGTGCCACCCCCCACAGTTCCGGAACTTTCTTT. It translates to CATPHSSGTFF.